The 27 T cell receptor beta chains below all came from one sample that was sequenced in a study of cytomegalovirus exposure and HLA in healthy donors. Amplification used 60 Vbeta primers and 13 Jbeta primers. Produced via immunoSEQ multiplex PCR; TCRdb's table is partial and in-frame only. The sample shows about 87,000 clones, 74% of them seen only once. Sequencing used PBMCs. Every receptor here comes from a young man in good health and CMV-seropositive.

The chain links TRBV29-1 to TRBJ2-5; no clear D gene. This CDR3 has 15 amino acids. Germline CDR1 reads SQVTM; CDR2 reads ANQGSEA. The germline V and J ends were trimmed by 3 bases and 3 bases, with 17 bases remaining between them. The CDR3 here is CSVDDRVRGKETQYF. CDR3 sequence (DNA): TGCAGCGTTGACGATCGGGTTAGAGGAAAAGAGACCCAGTACTTC.

The chain uses TRBV6-5 and TRBJ1-2; TRBD1 matches 7 bases. The germline V gene encodes CDR1 MNHEY and CDR2 SVGAGI. Unmatched junction bases numbered 9, after V lost 0 bases and J lost 8 bases. The CDR3 is 15 residues long. In DNA, the CDR3 is TGTGCCAGCAGTTACTCTCCGACAGGGCCAGGGGGCTACACCTTC. Protein product: CASSYSPTGPGGYTF.

This clone was seen a single time. The chain employs TRBV5-4 and TRBJ1-1; D gene unclear. CDR3 length: 13 residues. V gave up 4 bases and J gave up 3 bases, with 10 bases separating them. Germline V gene sequence: CDR1 SGHNT, CDR2 YYREEE (reference sequence). In nucleotides, the CDR3 is TGTGCCAGCAGCGAGGCGTGGGACACTGAAGCTTTCTTT. It specifies CASSEAWDTEAFF.

The genes are TRBV2 and TRBJ2-5, with 12 bases matching TRBD2. Germline CDR1 is SNHLY and CDR2 is FYNNEI. V lost 6 bases and J lost 4; bases outside the gene matches: 6. The CDR3 loop spans 15 amino acids. The DNA of the CDR3 is TGTGCCAGCAGCGGACTAGCGGGACGGGGAGAGACCCAGTACTTC. The encoded protein is CASSGLAGRGETQYF.

The rearrangement uses TRBV7-9 and TRBJ2-7; D is unclear. The CDR3 extends over 13 amino acids. The germline V and J ends were trimmed by 6 bases and 2 bases, with 11 bases remaining between them. Germline V CDR1 and CDR2: SEHNR, FQNEAQ (reference sequence). CDR3 region: CASSPTVTYEQYF. The CDR3, as DNA: TGTGCCAGCAGTCCAACGGTGACCTACGAGCAGTACTTC.

This chain links TRBV28 with TRBJ2-7; 7 positions match TRBD2. Trimming removed 8 bases from V and 4 bases from J; junction bases left unmatched: 8. The CDR3 sequence is 13 residues long. CDR1 is MDHEN and CDR2 is SYDVKM in the germline V gene. The CDR3: CASSPGGNYEQYF. CDR3 in DNA: TGTGCCAGCTCTCCCGGGGGGAATTACGAGCAGTACTTC.

This clone was picked up a small number of times. The chain joins TRBV4-1 to TRBJ2-5; 16 bases map to TRBD2. The CDR3 consists of 17 residues. Per germline, CDR1 MGHRA and CDR2 YSYEKL. Trimming cost V 4 bases and J 2 bases; bases outside gene matches: 4. CDR3 residues: CASSPGTSGGGQETQYF. For the CDR3, the DNA is TGCGCCAGCAGCCCCGGGACTAGCGGGGGGGGACAAGAGACCCAGTACTTC.

The gene calls are TRBV18 and TRBJ1-6, with 12 bases identical to TRBD1. Germline loops: CDR1 KGHSH, CDR2 LQKENI. This CDR3 is 18 amino acids long. V was pared by 2 bases and J by 7 bases, with 9 bases of the junction left unmatched. Written as DNA, the CDR3 is TGTGCCAGCTCACCATGGGACAGGGGGCGAGAGCCAAATTCACCCCTCCACTTT. As protein: CASSPWDRGREPNSPLHF.

This chain connects TRBV4-1 to TRBJ2-5; 13 bases map to TRBD2. CDR3 size: 15 residues. Trimming cost V 4 bases and J 2 bases; bases outside gene matches: 1. CDR1 and CDR2 from the germline V gene are MGHRA and YSYEKL. This chain's CDR3 is CASSPGLAGQETQYF. The CDR3 nucleotides read TGCGCCAGCAGCCCGGGACTAGCGGGACAAGAGACCCAGTACTTC.

This sequence joins TRBV6-5 and TRBJ2-1, with 9 bases matching TRBD2. Germline V CDR1 and CDR2: MNHEY, SVGAGI. There are 14 residues in the CDR3. Trimming cost V 6 bases and J 8 bases; bases outside gene matches: 8. Here the CDR3 DNA reads TGTGCCAGCAGCGCGGGACTAGCCTGGCATGAGCAGTTCTTC. Protein sequence: CASSAGLAWHEQFF.

There are a few counts of this clone. The chain combines TRBV7-9 with TRBJ2-3; 8 bases agree with TRBD1. The length of the CDR3 is 15 residues. The ends lost 5 bases at V and 3 bases at J; junction bases unmatched: 7. Per germline, CDR1 SEHNR and CDR2 FQNEAQ (reference sequence). This CDR3 reads CASSRTGTGTDTQYF. The CDR3, as DNA: TGTGCCAGCAGCCGTACCGGGACAGGAACAGATACGCAGTATTTT.

The chain is built from TRBV6-5 and TRBJ1-5; D is unresolved. The CDR3 covers 14 residues. Trimming cost V 2 bases and J 5 bases, with 10 bases left between them. CDR1 is MNHEY and CDR2 is SVGAGI in the germline V gene. The CDR3, as DNA: TGTGCCAGCAGTTACACTCGTTATGATCAGCCCCAGCATTTT. It specifies CASSYTRYDQPQHF.

This clone appeared a single time. The chain combines TRBV5-1 with TRBJ2-3; 7 bases map to TRBD2. Germline CDR1 and CDR2: SGHRS and YFSETQ. The CDR3 loop spans 15 amino acids. The V gene end was trimmed by 0 bases and the J gene end by 3 bases; junction bases not matched to a gene: 4. In DNA form, the CDR3 reads TGCGCCAGCAGCTTGGTGGCGGGAGTGACAGATACGCAGTATTTT. Its protein is CASSLVAGVTDTQYF. Filled out from reference TRBV5-1 and TRBJ2-3, the complete variable domain reads KAGVTQTPRYLIKTRGQQVTLSCSPISGHRSVSWYQQTPGQGLQFLFEYFSETQRNKGNFPGRFSGRQFSNSRSEMNVSTLELGDSALYLCASSLVAGVTDTQYFGPGTRLTVL.

This clone was observed a few times. The rearrangement uses TRBV4-2 and TRBJ2-3; 10 bases fit TRBD2. The CDR3 spans 17 residues. The germline gives CDR1 LGHNA, CDR2 YNFKEQ. J lost 2 bases, V lost 4 bases, and 9 bases had no gene match. CDR3 DNA: TGTGCCAGCAGCCGGGAGGGTAGCGGGAGGTCCACAGATACGCAGTATTTT. Translated, it gives CASSREGSGRSTDTQYF.

The chain uses TRBV29-1 and TRBJ1-2; TRBD1 is a possible D gene (6 bases). In germline, CDR1 is SQVTM, CDR2 ANQGSEA. The germline V and J ends were trimmed by 6 bases and 4 bases, with 18 bases remaining between them. This CDR3 region has 14 residues. The CDR3 DNA is TGCAGCGTACTCCGACAGGTTGCCCCCTATGGCTACACCTTC. Encoded protein: CSVLRQVAPYGYTF.

V is TRBV6-5 and J is TRBJ1-6; 8 bases align to TRBD1. This CDR3 spans 15 amino acids. CDR1 and CDR2 (germline): MNHEY, SVGAGI. J gave up 8 bases and V 0 bases, and 3 bases lay outside the gene matches. CDR3 nucleotides: TGTGCCAGCAGTTACTCACAGGGGGAACATTCACCCCTCCACTTT. Protein product: CASSYSQGEHSPLHF.

The V call is TRBV19, the J call TRBJ1-5, with D perhaps matching TRBD1 (5 bases). The V end lost 2 bases, the J end lost 3 bases, and 14 bases lay between the germline ends. This CDR3 is 16 amino acids long. Germline lookup yields CDR1 LNHDA and CDR2 SQIVND (reference sequence). CDR3 nucleotide sequence: TGTGCCAGTAGTATAATCGAACAGGCCTTCAATCAGCCCCAGCATTTT. Residues: CASSIIEQAFNQPQHF.

The chain combines TRBV7-9 with TRBJ1-2, with D tentatively TRBD1 (5 bases). With 3 bases removed from V and 2 bases from J, the gap between germline ends came to 7 bases. CDR3 size: 13 residues. CDR1 and CDR2 from the germline V gene are SEHNR and FQNEAQ (reference sequence). CDR3 residues: CASSLGQNYGYTF. DNA of the CDR3: TGTGCCAGCAGCTTGGGGCAGAACTATGGCTACACCTTC.

The gene calls are TRBV10-1 and TRBJ2-7, with 10 bases identical to TRBD1. The CDR3 is made up of 15 amino acids. Germline V gene data show CDR1 as WNHNN and CDR2 as SYGVQD (reference sequence). The V segment lost 4 bases and the J segment 2 bases; nucleotides outside the gene matches: 5. The CDR3 DNA reads as TGCGCCAGCAGTGCGCCGGGACAGGGGACCTACGAGCAGTACTTC. It codes for CASSAPGQGTYEQYF.

Only one count was recorded for this clone. The J gene is TRBJ2-1, the V gene TRBV19, with D perhaps TRBD1 (6 bases). Deletions cut 2 bases from V and 8 bases from J, with 10 bases between. The length of the CDR3 is 13 residues. Germline V CDR1 and CDR2: LNHDA, SQIVND (reference sequence). The CDR3 is CASSIPRGHEQFF. In nucleotides, the CDR3 is TGTGCCAGTAGTATACCCAGGGGCCATGAGCAGTTCTTC. Filled out from reference TRBV19 and TRBJ2-1, the complete variable domain reads DGGITQSPKYLFRKEGQNVTLSCEQNLNHDAMYWYRQDPGQGLRLIYYSQIVNDFQKGDIAEGYSVSREKKESFPLTVTSAQKNPTAFYLCASSIPRGHEQFFGPGTRLTVL.

The chain employs TRBV7-2 and TRBJ2-2; 12 bases agree with TRBD2. The germline gives CDR1 SGHTA, CDR2 FQGNSA. Germline trimming cut 2 bases from V and 7 bases from J; bases unmatched to any gene: 5. This CDR3 has 16 residues. CDR3 in DNA: TGTGCCAGCAGCTTACTAGCGGGGGGGCGTAGCGGGGAGCTGTTTTTT. Its protein is CASSLLAGGRSGELFF.

This clone showed up just once. CDR3 amino acids: CASSPPISGGLGTTQYF. The CDR3 coding sequence is TGTGCCAGCTCACCACCGATCAGCGGGGGGCTCGGGACGACCCAGTACTTC. This chain joins TRBV18 and TRBJ2-5; 9 bases line up with TRBD2. Germline-derived CDR1 and CDR2 are KGHSH and LQKENI. The V segment lost 0 bases and the J segment 7 bases; nucleotides outside the gene matches: 12. This CDR3 contains 17 residues.

In this sample, this clone turned up a few times. This rearrangement joins TRBV5-1 to TRBJ2-7; D possibly corresponds to TRBD1 (5 bases). CDR1 is SGHRS, CDR2 YFSETQ, per germline. V dropped 4 bases and J dropped 3 bases, with 14 bases sitting between them. CDR3 length: 14 amino acids. CDR3 in amino acids: CASSAGQTSYEQYF. The CDR3 DNA is TGCGCCAGCAGCGCCGGACAAACAAGCTACGAGCAGTACTTC.

The V and J genes are TRBV9 and TRBJ2-7; TRBD1 is a possible D gene (6 bases). The germline V gene encodes CDR1 SGDLS and CDR2 YYNGEE. CDR3 length: 15 amino acids. Trimming cost V 4 bases and J 3 bases, with 17 bases left between them. In DNA form, the CDR3 reads TGTGCCAGCAGCCTCAGGACAGACTTAGACTACGAGCAGTACTTC. Translation: CASSLRTDLDYEQYF.

The DNA for the CDR3 is TGTGCCACAGCGGAGCGCACAGATACGCAGTATTTT. It is translated as CATAERTDTQYF. V is TRBV6-5 and J is TRBJ2-3; weak D call: TRBD2 (5 bases). CDR3 length equals 12 residues. The germline V and J ends were trimmed by 10 bases and 1 base, with 9 bases remaining between them. The germline V gene encodes CDR1 MNHEY and CDR2 SVGAGI.

The V and J genes are TRBV6-5 and TRBJ2-1; D is unresolved. Trimming stripped 4 bases from V and 5 bases from J, with 3 bases between. CDR3 length equals 11 residues. Germline CDR1 and CDR2: MNHEY and SVGAGI. The CDR3 spells CASSSDNEQFF. DNA for the CDR3: TGTGCCAGCAGTTCCGACAATGAGCAGTTCTTC.

Comments on this clone: Germline is not matched at one junction end, which may reflect a read error. The rearrangement joins TRBV7-7 to TRBJ2-7; 11 positions agree with TRBD1. Germline CDR1 is SSHAT and CDR2 is FNYEAQ (reference sequence). The CDR3 runs 15 residues. The CDR3 protein is CASSKGQGAGYEQYF. CDR3 DNA sequence: TGTGCTAGCAGCAAAGGACAGGGGGCCGGCTACGAGCAGTACTTC.